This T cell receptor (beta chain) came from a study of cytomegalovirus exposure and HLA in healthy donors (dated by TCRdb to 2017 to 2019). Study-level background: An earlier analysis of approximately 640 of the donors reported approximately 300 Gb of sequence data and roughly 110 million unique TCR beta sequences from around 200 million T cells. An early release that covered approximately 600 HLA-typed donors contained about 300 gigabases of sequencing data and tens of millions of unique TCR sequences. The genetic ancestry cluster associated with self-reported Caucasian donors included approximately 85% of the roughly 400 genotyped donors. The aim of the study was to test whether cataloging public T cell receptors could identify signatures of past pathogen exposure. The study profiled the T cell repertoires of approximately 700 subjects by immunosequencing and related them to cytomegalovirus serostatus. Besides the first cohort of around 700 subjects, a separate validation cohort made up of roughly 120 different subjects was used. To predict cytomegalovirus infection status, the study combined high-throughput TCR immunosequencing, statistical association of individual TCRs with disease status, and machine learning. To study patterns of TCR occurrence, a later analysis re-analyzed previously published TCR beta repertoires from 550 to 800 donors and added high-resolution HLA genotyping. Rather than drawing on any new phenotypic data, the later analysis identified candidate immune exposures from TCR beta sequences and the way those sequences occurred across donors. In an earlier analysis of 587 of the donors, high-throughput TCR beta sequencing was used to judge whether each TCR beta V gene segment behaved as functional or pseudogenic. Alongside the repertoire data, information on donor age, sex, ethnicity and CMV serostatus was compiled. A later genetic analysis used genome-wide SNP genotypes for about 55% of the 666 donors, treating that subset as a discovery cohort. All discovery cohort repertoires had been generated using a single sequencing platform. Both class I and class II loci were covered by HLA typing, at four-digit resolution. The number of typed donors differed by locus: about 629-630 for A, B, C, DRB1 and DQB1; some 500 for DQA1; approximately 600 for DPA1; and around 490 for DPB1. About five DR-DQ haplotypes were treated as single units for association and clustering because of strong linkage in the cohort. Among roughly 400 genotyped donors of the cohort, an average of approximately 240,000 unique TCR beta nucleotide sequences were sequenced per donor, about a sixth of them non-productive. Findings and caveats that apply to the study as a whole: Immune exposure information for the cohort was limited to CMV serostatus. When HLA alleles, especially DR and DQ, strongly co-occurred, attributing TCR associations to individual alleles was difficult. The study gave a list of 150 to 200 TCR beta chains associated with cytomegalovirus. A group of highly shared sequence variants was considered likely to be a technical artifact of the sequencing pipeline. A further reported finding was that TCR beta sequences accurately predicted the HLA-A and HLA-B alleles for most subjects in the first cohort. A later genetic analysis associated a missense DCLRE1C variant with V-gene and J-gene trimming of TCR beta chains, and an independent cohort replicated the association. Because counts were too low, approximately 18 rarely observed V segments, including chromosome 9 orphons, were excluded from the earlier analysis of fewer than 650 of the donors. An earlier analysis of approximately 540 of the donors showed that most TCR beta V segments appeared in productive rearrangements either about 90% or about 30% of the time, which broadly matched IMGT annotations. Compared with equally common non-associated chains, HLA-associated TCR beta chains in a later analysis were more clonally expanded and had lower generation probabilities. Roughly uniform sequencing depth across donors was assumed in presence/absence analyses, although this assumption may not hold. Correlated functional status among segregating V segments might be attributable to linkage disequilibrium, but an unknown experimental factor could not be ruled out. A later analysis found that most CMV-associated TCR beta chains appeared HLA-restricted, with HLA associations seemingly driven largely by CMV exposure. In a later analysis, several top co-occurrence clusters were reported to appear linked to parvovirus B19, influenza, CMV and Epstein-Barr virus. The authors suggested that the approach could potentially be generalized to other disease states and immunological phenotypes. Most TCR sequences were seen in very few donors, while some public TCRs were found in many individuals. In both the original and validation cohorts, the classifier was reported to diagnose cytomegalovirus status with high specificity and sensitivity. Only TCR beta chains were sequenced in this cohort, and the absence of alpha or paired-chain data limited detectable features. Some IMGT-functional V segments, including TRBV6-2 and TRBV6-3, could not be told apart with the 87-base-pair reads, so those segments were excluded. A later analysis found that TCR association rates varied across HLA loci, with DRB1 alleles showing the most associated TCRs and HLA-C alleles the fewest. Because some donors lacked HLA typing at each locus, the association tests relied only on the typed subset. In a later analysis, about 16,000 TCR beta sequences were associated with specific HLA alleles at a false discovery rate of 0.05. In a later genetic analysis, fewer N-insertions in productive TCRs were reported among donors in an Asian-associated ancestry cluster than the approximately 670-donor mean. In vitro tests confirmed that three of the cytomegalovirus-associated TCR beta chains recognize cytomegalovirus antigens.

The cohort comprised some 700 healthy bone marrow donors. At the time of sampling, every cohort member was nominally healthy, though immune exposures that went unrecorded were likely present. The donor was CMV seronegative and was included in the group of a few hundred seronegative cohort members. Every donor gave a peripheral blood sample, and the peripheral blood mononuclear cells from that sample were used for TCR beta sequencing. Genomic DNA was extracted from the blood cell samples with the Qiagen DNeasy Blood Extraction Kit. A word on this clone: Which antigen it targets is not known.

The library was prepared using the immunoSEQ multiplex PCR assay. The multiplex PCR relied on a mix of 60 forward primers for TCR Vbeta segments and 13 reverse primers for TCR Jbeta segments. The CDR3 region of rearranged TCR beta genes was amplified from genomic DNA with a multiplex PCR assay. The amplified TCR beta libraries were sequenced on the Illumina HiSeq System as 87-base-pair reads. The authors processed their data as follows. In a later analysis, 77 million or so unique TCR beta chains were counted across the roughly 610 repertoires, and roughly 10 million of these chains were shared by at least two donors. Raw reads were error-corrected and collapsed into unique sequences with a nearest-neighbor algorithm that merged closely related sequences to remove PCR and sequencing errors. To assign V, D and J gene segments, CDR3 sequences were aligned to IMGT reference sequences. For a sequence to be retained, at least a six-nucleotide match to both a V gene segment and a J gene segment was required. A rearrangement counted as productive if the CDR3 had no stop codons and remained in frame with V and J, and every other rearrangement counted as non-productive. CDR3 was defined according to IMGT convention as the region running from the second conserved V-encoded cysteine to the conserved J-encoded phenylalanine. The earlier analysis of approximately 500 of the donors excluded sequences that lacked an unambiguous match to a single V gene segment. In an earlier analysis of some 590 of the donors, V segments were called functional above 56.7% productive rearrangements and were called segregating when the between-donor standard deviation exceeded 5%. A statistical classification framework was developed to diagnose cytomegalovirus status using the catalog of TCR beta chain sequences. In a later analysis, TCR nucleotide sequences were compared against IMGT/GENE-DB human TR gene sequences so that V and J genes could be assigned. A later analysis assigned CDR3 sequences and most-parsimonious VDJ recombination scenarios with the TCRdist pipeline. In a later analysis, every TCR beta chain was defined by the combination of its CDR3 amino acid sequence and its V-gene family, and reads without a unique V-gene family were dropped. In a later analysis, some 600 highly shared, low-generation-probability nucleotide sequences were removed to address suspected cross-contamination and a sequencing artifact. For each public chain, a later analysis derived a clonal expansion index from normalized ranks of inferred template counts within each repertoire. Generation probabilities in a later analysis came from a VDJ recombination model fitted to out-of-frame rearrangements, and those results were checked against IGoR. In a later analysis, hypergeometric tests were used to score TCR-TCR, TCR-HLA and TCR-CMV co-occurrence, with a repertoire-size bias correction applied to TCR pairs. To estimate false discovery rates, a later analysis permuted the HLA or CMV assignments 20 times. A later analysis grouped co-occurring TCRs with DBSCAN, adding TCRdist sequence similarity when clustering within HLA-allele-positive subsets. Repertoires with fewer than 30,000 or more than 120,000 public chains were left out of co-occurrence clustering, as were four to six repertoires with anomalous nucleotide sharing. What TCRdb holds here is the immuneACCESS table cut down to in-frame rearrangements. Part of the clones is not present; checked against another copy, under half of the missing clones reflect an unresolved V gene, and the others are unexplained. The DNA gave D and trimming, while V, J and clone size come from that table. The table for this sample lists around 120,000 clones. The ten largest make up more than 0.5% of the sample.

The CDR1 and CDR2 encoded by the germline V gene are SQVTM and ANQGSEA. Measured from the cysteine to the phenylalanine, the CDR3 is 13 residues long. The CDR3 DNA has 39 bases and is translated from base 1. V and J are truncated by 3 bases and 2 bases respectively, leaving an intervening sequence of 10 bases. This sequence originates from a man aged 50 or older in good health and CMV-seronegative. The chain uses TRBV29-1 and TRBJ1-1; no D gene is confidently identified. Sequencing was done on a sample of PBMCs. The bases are TGCAGCGTTGATGAGGCGGGAAACACTGAAGCTTTCTTT. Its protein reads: CSVDEAGNTEAFF.